These T cell receptor beta chains were read from a single sample in a study of CD8 T cells in ankylosing spondylitis. TCRdb re-analysed the 5' RACE reads in MiXCR, keeping a single row per CDR3 protein. Among about 200,000 distinct CDR3 sequences, over 10% were seen once, and the ten largest hold about 15%. The material sequenced was blood, either unsorted or a sorted T cell fraction (not recorded which). Receptor source: a male donor with ankylosing spondylitis or in good health (not recorded which). CDR3s include the opening cysteine and the closing phenylalanine or tryptophan. Fields, in order: V gene, D gene, J gene, clone size, CDR3 DNA, CDR3 protein. D genes are given only for firm matches. Clone size is shown for a subset of rows, as once, few, many or a class of expanded clone.

TRBV29-1,.,TRBJ2-1,.,TGCAGCGTTGCAGGCAGGTTGGGCTACAATGAGCAGTTCTTC,CSVAGRLGYNEQFF
TRBV5-1,.,TRBJ2-1,.,TGCGCCAGCAGCTATCTGGTGCCTGATGAGCAGTTCTTC,CASSYLVPDEQFF
TRBV7-6,.,TRBJ2-1,many,TGTGCCAGCAGCTTAGAGGGGGGAGGGAATGAGCAGTTCTTC,CASSLEGGGNEQFF
TRBV7-9,.,TRBJ1-4,.,TGTGCCGTCGTACCAGGGGCTTGGGAAAAACTGTTTTTT,CAVVPGAWEKLFF
TRBV5-5,.,TRBJ2-3,few,TGTGCCAGCAGCACAGTAGAACTAGCCGGTGATACGCAGTATTTT,CASSTVELAGDTQYF
TRBV5-1,TRBD1,TRBJ1-4,many,TGCGCCAGCAGCCTCGGACAGGGGGATGAAAAACTGTTTTTT,CASSLGQGDEKLFF
TRBV21-1,.,TRBJ2-6,.,TGTGCCAGCAGCAAAGTAGGGACAGGGGTCTCTGGGGCCAACGTCCTGACTTTC,CASSKVGTGVSGANVLTF
TRBV4-1,.,TRBJ1-1,many,TGCGCCAGCAGCACATCTTCCGGGGGAAACACTGAAGCTTTCTTT,CASSTSSGGNTEAFF
TRBV4-2,TRBD2,TRBJ2-3,many,TGTGCCAGCAGCCCCGGTCGCTCTAGCGGGGTAACGTATTTT,CASSPGRSSGVTYF
TRBV27,TRBD2,TRBJ2-2,.,TGTGCCAGCCGCCCCCTGGGACTAGCAACCGGGGAGCTGTTTTTT,CASRPLGLATGELFF
TRBV27,.,TRBJ2-5,.,TGTGCCAGCAGTTTATTGGGTCCTACCCAGACCCAGTACTTC,CASSLLGPTQTQYF
TRBV29-1,.,TRBJ1-1,few,TGCAGCGTTGAAGACAGGGCCCGAGAAGCTTTCTTT,CSVEDRAREAFF
TRBV2,.,TRBJ1-4,many,TGTGCCAGCAGTGACGAAAAACTGTTTTTT,CASSDEKLFF
TRBV4-2,TRBD2,TRBJ2-7,few,TGTGCCAGCAGCCGGGCAACTAGCGGGAGTTTCTTCGAGCAGTACTTC,CASSRATSGSFFEQYF
TRBV20-1,TRBD2,TRBJ2-1,.,TGCAGTGCTAGGGTCCGGGCGGGGGCCTACAATGAGCAGTTCTTC,CSARVRAGAYNEQFF
TRBV6-1,TRBD1,TRBJ2-3,few,TGTGCCAGCAGTGTTGCACCGGGACAGAGTATAGATACGCAGTATTTT,CASSVAPGQSIDTQYF
TRBV5-1,.,TRBJ2-7,.,TGCGCCAGCAGCTTGTCGACAGGGACTTCCTACGAGCAGTACTTC,CASSLSTGTSYEQYF
TRBV7-9,TRBD1,TRBJ2-7,.,TGTGCCAGCAGCTCCCGGACAGGGGACCCCTACGAGCAGTACTTC,CASSSRTGDPYEQYF
TRBV5-1,.,TRBJ2-5,many,TGCGCCTCGCGGATCCGGGTGGGAGAGACCCAGTACTTC,CASRIRVGETQYF
TRBV10-1,.,TRBJ2-7,.,TGCGCCAGCAGCGGAGGGGGCAGTCCCGAGCAGTACTTC,CASSGGGSPEQYF
TRBV29-1,.,TRBJ2-1,many,TGCAGCGTTCTAGACAATGAGCAGTTCTTC,CSVLDNEQFF
TRBV20-1,.,TRBJ1-1,few,TGCAGTGCTCCTAGGGGGGATAACACTGAAGCTTTCTTT,CSAPRGDNTEAFF
TRBV7-9,TRBD2,TRBJ2-1,few,TGTGCCAGCAGCCTAGGGGCGGGGGGCAGTGGAGATGAGCAGTTCTTC,CASSLGAGGSGDEQFF
TRBV5-1,TRBD1,TRBJ2-7,many,TGCGCCAGCAGCTCGACAGGGGGAATGATCTACGAGCAGTACTTC,CASSSTGGMIYEQYF
TRBV6-5,TRBD2,TRBJ2-1,few,TGTGCCAGCAGTTATCGCCCCGGGCGGGGGGACTACAATGAGCAGTTCTTC,CASSYRPGRGDYNEQFF
TRBV4-1,TRBD1,TRBJ1-2,many,TGCGCCAGCAGCCAAGCGGACAGGGTTTATGGCTACACCTTC,CASSQADRVYGYTF
TRBV4-1,.,TRBJ2-2,few,TGCGCCAGCAGCCAAAGAGGCTCACCGGTTGAGCTGTTTTTT,CASSQRGSPVELFF
TRBV7-9,.,TRBJ2-1,few,TGTGCCAGCCTCGGGGGAGGCTCCTACAATGAGCAGTTCTTC,CASLGGGSYNEQFF
TRBV5-5,TRBD1,TRBJ1-6,few,TGTGCCAGCAGCACCGGGACAGATAATTCACCCCTCCACTTT,CASSTGTDNSPLHF
TRBV14,.,TRBJ1-1,.,TGTGCCAGCAGCCAACCAGACAGTAACACTGAAGCTTTCTTT,CASSQPDSNTEAFF
TRBV2,.,TRBJ1-1,.,TGTGCCAGCAGTGGGGGGTTCACTGAAGCTTTCTTT,CASSGGFTEAFF
TRBV12-3/TRBV12-4,.,TRBJ2-3,many,TGTGCCACCAGGTCTGCGGGAACAGATACGCAGTATTTT,CATRSAGTDTQYF
TRBV6-2/TRBV6-3,TRBD2,TRBJ2-7,.,TGTGCCAGCAGTTCCCGGACTAGCGAAGGCTACGAGCAGTACTTC,CASSSRTSEGYEQYF
TRBV4-1,.,TRBJ2-2,many,TGCGCCAGCAGCCAAGTCGGGAACACCGGGGAGCTGTTTTTT,CASSQVGNTGELFF
TRBV27,.,TRBJ2-5,few,TGTGCCAGCAGTCCTAATATCGGGGAGTGGGAGACCCAGTACTTC,CASSPNIGEWETQYF
TRBV12-3/TRBV12-4,.,TRBJ2-7,.,TGTGCCAGCAGTCCCATGGGGGGGGCGATCGGGGAGCAGTACTTC,CASSPMGGAIGEQYF
TRBV4-2,TRBD2,TRBJ2-7,.,TGTGCCAGCAGCTCCCTAGCGGCTAGCGGGGGTTACGAGCAGTACTTC,CASSSLAASGGYEQYF
TRBV7-2,TRBD2,TRBJ2-4,.,TGTCCCAGCAGCCGCTGGGGGCGGGGGGGGGATAACATTCAGTACTTC,CPSSRWGRGGDNIQYF
TRBV4-1,.,TRBJ2-2,.,TGCGCCAGCAGCCAAGATGTCCACACCGGGGAGCTGTTTTTT,CASSQDVHTGELFF
TRBV5-6,.,TRBJ2-1,few,TGTGCCAGCAGCTTAGGAGAGGTGAGGTTCTTC,CASSLGEVRFF
TRBV7-9,.,TRBJ2-4,few,TGTGCCAGCAGCTTTTGGACAGACGGCAGCATTCAGTACTTC,CASSFWTDGSIQYF
TRBV21-1,.,TRBJ2-7,few,TGTGCCAGCAGCTCCGCGGGACAGCCCTACGAGCAGTACTTC,CASSSAGQPYEQYF
TRBV5-1,.,TRBJ2-4,.,TGCGCCAGCAGCGTGGGCGAGGGGGTGGACATTCAGTACTTC,CASSVGEGVDIQYF
TRBV6-5,TRBD1,TRBJ2-2,few,TGTGCCAGCAGTTACTCGACAGGGACCACCGGGGAGCTGTTTTTT,CASSYSTGTTGELFF
TRBV11-3,TRBD1,TRBJ2-1,.,TGTGCCAGCAGCTTAAGGGGGCTACTAGGCCACAATGAGCAGTTCTTC,CASSLRGLLGHNEQFF
TRBV20-1,.,TRBJ2-5,.,TGCAGTGCTAGTTGGATCTCGGGGGCTCGGGAGACCCAGTACTTC,CSASWISGARETQYF
TRBV7-6,TRBD2,TRBJ2-5,.,TGTGCCAGCAGCTTAGGCCCTCCGGAGGGACTAGCGGGAGAAAAGACCCAGTACTTC,CASSLGPPEGLAGEKTQYF
TRBV3-1,.,TRBJ1-1,.,TGTGCCACCACCAACTTGGACAGAACGAACACTGAAGCTTTCTTT,CATTNLDRTNTEAFF
TRBV4-1,.,TRBJ1-6,few,TGCGCCAGCAGCCAAGCACCCGGCAGAAATTCACCCCTCCACTTT,CASSQAPGRNSPLHF
TRBV5-6,TRBD1,TRBJ2-5,.,TGTGCCAGCAGCGGCCTGGGACAGCTCCAAGAGACCCAGTACTTC,CASSGLGQLQETQYF
TRBV29-1,.,TRBJ2-1,.,TGCAGCGTTGCGGGACTGATGGGCAATGAGCAGTTCTTC,CSVAGLMGNEQFF
TRBV7-2,.,TRBJ1-2,.,TGTGCCAGCAGGAGCGGAGATGGCTACACCTTC,CASRSGDGYTF
TRBV18,.,TRBJ2-3,.,TGTGCCAGCTCACCAACTTCGACCACAGATACGCAGTATTTT,CASSPTSTTDTQYF
TRBV6-5,.,TRBJ1-2,.,TGTGCCAGCAGTTTCGGACTTAACTATGGCTACACCTTC,CASSFGLNYGYTF
TRBV12-5,.,TRBJ1-1,few,TGTGCTAGTGGTTTGGTATTGGGGGGGCGCTTTCCTGAAGCTTTCTTT,CASGLVLGGRFPEAFF
TRBV6-5,.,TRBJ2-3,.,TGTGCCAGCAGTTTGGGACCCTTGGAGGCTTCTAATTTAGATACGCAGTATTTT,CASSLGPLEASNLDTQYF
TRBV20-1,.,TRBJ1-2,.,TGCAGTGCTAGTGCCTCGGATAACTATGGCTACACCTTC,CSASASDNYGYTF
TRBV6-2/TRBV6-3,.,TRBJ2-4,.,TGTGCCAGCAGCCAGGCAGGGGACCTAGCCAAAAACATTCAGTACTTC,CASSQAGDLAKNIQYF
TRBV12-3/TRBV12-4,TRBD1,TRBJ1-1,few,TGTGCCAGCAGTTTAACCCGGACAGGGACTGAAGCTTTCTTT,CASSLTRTGTEAFF